One and the same sample provided the 2 T cell receptor beta chains below, sequenced in a study of T cell responses to AZD1222 COVID-19 vaccine. The data were produced by immunoSEQ multiplex PCR, yet TCRdb's version contains in-frame clones alone and is incomplete. Counted here are approximately 190,000 clones, approximately 92% occurring once; the ten biggest clones make up approximately 4%. Sequencing used peripheral blood, obtained 28 days after the second dose of the MenACWY control vaccine. The receptors here all came from an adult who received the MenACWY meningococcal vaccine as a control.

This chain's CDR3 is CASPPSPERWDRVSEAFF. Written as DNA, the CDR3 is TGTGCCAGTCCCCCGTCGCCAGAAAGATGGGACAGGGTGTCTGAAGCTTTCTTT. The genes are TRBV19 and TRBJ1-1; TRBD1 aligns across 9 bases. Germline V lookup: CDR1 LNHDA, CDR2 SQIVND (reference sequence). The CDR3 sequence is 18 residues long. J was trimmed by 6 bases and V by 8 bases; bases with no gene match: 22.

The chain carries TRBV7-3 and TRBJ2-3; D possibly uses TRBD1 or TRBD2 (6 bases each). The CDR3 spans 15 residues. Per germline, CDR1 SGHTA and CDR2 FQGTGA. Between the trimmed V and J ends, which lost 5 bases and 0 bases, there was a span of 12 bases. The CDR3 coding sequence is TGTGCCAGCAGCCCCGGGGGCGGGAGCACAGATACGCAGTATTTT. Translated: CASSPGGGSTDTQYF.